The 10 T cell receptor beta chains below were found in one sample sequenced in a study of OX40 agonist ivuxolimab in advanced cancers. Generated by immunoSEQ multiplex PCR, the TCRdb table keeps only in-frame clones and is missing some. The sample contains 80,000 to 95,000 clones, about 86% of which appear only once. Sequencing used CD4+ or CD8+ T cells sorted from blood, obtained in a trial of the OX40 agonist ivuxolimab. The receptors derive from an adult with an advanced solid tumor such as melanoma, head and neck, liver or kidney cancer.

The V call is TRBV10-3, the J call TRBJ1-2; D is undetermined. Germline CDR1 is ENHRY and CDR2 is SYGVKD. V shed 6 bases and J shed 8 bases, with 19 bases lying between them. CDR3 length: 14 amino acids. CDR3 sequence (DNA): TGTGCCATCAGGGACGCCGGGAGCCAAGGGGGCTACACCTTC. Protein: CAIRDAGSQGGYTF.

This clone was observed a single time. The rearrangement links TRBV6-1 to TRBJ1-1; perhaps TRBD1 as D (6 bases). V lost 7 bases to trimming and J lost 1 base, with 16 bases between them. This CDR3 has 15 amino acids. Germline CDR1 and CDR2: MNHNS and SASEGT. CDR3 loop: CASTRQEISNTEAFF. The CDR3 region has the DNA TGTGCCAGCACCAGACAGGAAATATCGAACACTGAAGCTTTCTTT.

This sequence joins TRBV10-3 and TRBJ2-3, with TRBD1 identical over 9 bases. The length of the CDR3 is 15 residues. The V and J ends lost 6 bases and 3 bases, in that order; junction bases with no gene match: 7. The germline V gene has CDR1 ENHRY and CDR2 SYGVKD. CDR3 region: CAISTGGRPTDTQYF. The CDR3 DNA reads TGTGCCATCAGCACAGGGGGCCGCCCGACAGATACGCAGTATTTT.

The J gene is TRBJ2-3, the V gene TRBV2; the D gene is possibly TRBD2 (5 bases). CDR1 is SNHLY, CDR2 FYNNEI, per germline. CDR3 length: 15 amino acids. V was pared by 8 bases and J by 6 bases, with 21 bases between. The CDR3 protein is CASGGLTLSSDTQYF. In nucleotides, the CDR3 is TGTGCCAGCGGCGGACTGACCCTATCTTCCGATACGCAGTATTTT.

The V and J genes are TRBV5-1 and TRBJ2-1, with 8 bases identical to TRBD1. Germline loops: CDR1 SGHRS, CDR2 YFSETQ. Trimming at V came to 4 bases and at J to 0 bases, leaving 3 bases not matched to a gene. The CDR3 spans 15 residues. The DNA for the CDR3 is TGCGCCAGCAGCCCCGGGACAGGCTCCTACAATGAGCAGTTCTTC. Amino acid sequence: CASSPGTGSYNEQFF.

This sequence joins TRBV5-1 and TRBJ1-4; 9 nucleotides match TRBD1. Germline values: CDR1 SGHRS, CDR2 YFSETQ. The CDR3 has 15 amino acids. The junction had 10 bases not matched to a gene; V was cut back by 3 bases and J by 10 bases. The CDR3 coding sequence is TGCGCCAGCAGCTCACTATCGGGACAGGGTTTAAAACTGTTTTTT. Protein sequence: CASSSLSGQGLKLFF.

This clone was observed once. This chain connects TRBV28 to TRBJ1-2, with 7 positions matching TRBD1. The germline gives CDR1 MDHEN, CDR2 SYDVKM. CDR3 length equals 14 residues. V gave up 6 bases and J gave up 3 bases; unmatched junction bases: 7. The CDR3 protein is CASSTTGRDYGYTF. DNA for the CDR3: TGTGCCAGCAGCACGACAGGGAGGGACTATGGCTACACCTTC.

The chain is built from TRBV28 and TRBJ1-1, with a possible D match to TRBD1 (6 bases). Germline CDR1 reads MDHEN; CDR2 reads SYDVKM. The ends were cut back, 9 bases at V and 2 bases at J, with 13 bases in the middle. This CDR3 contains 13 residues. For the CDR3, the DNA is TGTGCCAGAGAGGGGGGCCAAAACACTGAAGCTTTCTTT. Protein: CAREGGQNTEAFF.

This clone was recorded once. The chain links TRBV6-1 to TRBJ1-6; D is uncertain. The CDR3 contains 11 residues. The germline V gene has CDR1 MNHNS and CDR2 SASEGT. V was clipped by 5 bases and J by 11 bases, with 7 bases between them. Written as DNA, the CDR3 is TGTGCCAGCAGTTACGGGACACCCCTCCACTTT. This gives the protein CASSYGTPLHF.

V is TRBV2 and J is TRBJ1-5, with TRBD1 as a possible D gene (5 bases). Trimming took 1 base from V and 10 from J, leaving 11 bases between them. The CDR3 consists of 13 residues. Germline CDR1 reads SNHLY; CDR2 reads FYNNEI. The CDR3 DNA sequence: TGTGCCAGCAGTGAAGGGGGGAGTCATCCCCAGCATTTT. This encodes CASSEGGSHPQHF.